The entry below describes one T cell receptor beta chain. Its target is unknown. Negative isolation yielded CD8+ and CD4+ T cells; FACS enriched TEMRA cells. cDNA came from 0.5 to 1 ug RNA primed by random hexamers. The CDR3 of TCR beta was amplified by immunoSEQ multiplex PCR across 54 Vbeta and 13 Jbeta. TCRdb re-derived calls from the immunoSEQ multiplex PCR reads in MiXCR, one entry per CDR3 protein. The sample yields more than 65,000 distinct CDR3 sequences, 95% seen once. These data are taken from a study of CD8 T cells in Susac syndrome. Overall study findings and caveats: Regarding the TCR sequencing and HLA analysis, the study admitted that a relatively small number of individuals were involved.

CDR1 GTSNPN and CDR2 SVGIG come from the germline V gene (reference sequence). V was shortened by 1 base and J by 2 bases, with 6 bases between the two germline ends. The CDR3 extends over 12 amino acids. This rearrangement joins TRBV30 to TRBJ2-7; D uncertain. The sample comprised CD8+ T cells from PBMCs. The receptor was derived from a human donor in good health. CDR3 amino acids: CAWSGVTYEQYF. The CDR3 nucleotides are TGTGCCTGGAGTGGGGTTACCTACGAGCAGTACTTC.